The 14 T cell receptor beta chains given below trace back to one sample, sequenced in a study of blood T cell repertoires in COVID-19. The table came from immunoSEQ multiplex PCR; TCRdb's copy has only in-frame clones and leaves some out. The sample lists about 220,000 clones, around 82% seen once, with more than 4.5% in the top ten. The sequenced sample was PBMCs or T cells enriched from blood (not recorded which). Receptor source: a woman in her fifties or sixties who had been exposed to COVID-19.

V gene TRBV7-2 combines with J gene TRBJ1-5; tentative D call: TRBD1 (5 bases). CDR3 length: 16 residues. V lost 6 bases to trimming and J lost 0 bases, with 15 bases between them. CDR1 is SGHTA and CDR2 is FQGNSA in the germline V gene. The CDR3 DNA is TGTGCCAGCAGTCGCTTTGGGGGGGTTAGCAATCAGCCCCAGCATTTT. Its translation is CASSRFGGVSNQPQHF.

V usage is TRBV7-2 and J usage is TRBJ1-1; no clear D. The V end was cut by 5 bases, the J end by 3 bases, with 10 bases between. This CDR3 contains 13 residues. Germline V lookup: CDR1 SGHTA, CDR2 FQGNSA. The CDR3 DNA sequence: TGTGCCAGCAGCCCCCGCCGGGACACTGAAGCTTTCTTT. The encoded protein is CASSPRRDTEAFF. Full variable domain (rest looked up from reference TRBV7-2 and TRBJ1-1): GAGVSQSPSNKVTEKGKDVELRCDPISGHTALYWYRQSLGQGLEFLIYFQGNSAPDKSGLPSDRFSAERTGGSVSTLTIQRTQQEDSAVYLCASSPRRDTEAFFGQGTRLTVV.

The CDR3 nucleotides read TGTGCCAGCCAGGGGTTGACAGGGGCCCGGCCCCTCCACTTT. It encodes CASQGLTGARPLHF. The rearrangement joins TRBV7-9 to TRBJ1-6; TRBD1 matches 8 bases. The germline gives CDR1 SEHNR, CDR2 FQNEAQ (reference sequence). The CDR3 contains 14 residues. Trimming at V came to 8 bases and at J to 13 bases, leaving 13 bases not matched to a gene.

The gene calls are TRBV27 and TRBJ2-7; a possible D gene is TRBD2 (6 bases). The CDR3 has 15 amino acids. V lost 5 bases, J lost 2 bases, and 16 bases lay in between. The germline V gene has CDR1 MNHEY and CDR2 SMNVEV (reference sequence). The CDR3 here is CASSLGGGYPYEQYF. In nucleotides, the CDR3 is TGTGCCAGCAGTCTCGGGGGAGGATACCCCTACGAGCAGTACTTC.

The V call is TRBV29-1, the J call TRBJ1-2, with TRBD1 matching over 9 bases. The CDR3 runs to 13 residues. The V gene's germline CDR1 is SQVTM and CDR2 ANQGSEA. DNA of the CDR3: TGCTTCACAGGGGGCAAGGAGAGCTATGGCTACACCTTC. This translates into CFTGGKESYGYTF.

V and J are TRBV9 and TRBJ2-2; D ambiguous. CDR1 is SGDLS and CDR2 is YYNGEE in the germline V gene. V was clipped by 0 bases and J by 7 bases, with 4 bases between them. This CDR3 is 12 amino acids long. CDR3 sequence: CASSVGGGELFF. The CDR3 DNA reads as TGTGCCAGCAGCGTAGGCGGCGGGGAGCTGTTTTTT.

The chain is built from TRBV2 and TRBJ2-3; possible D gene TRBD1, 6 bases. V was cut by 6 bases and J by 1 base, with 11 bases left in between. Germline V CDR1 and CDR2: SNHLY, FYNNEI. The CDR3 contains 14 residues. This CDR3 reads CASRDWTGTDTQYF. The CDR3 DNA is TGTGCCAGCAGGGACTGGACAGGCACAGATACGCAGTATTTT.

This clone was recorded only once. The chain has TRBV30 and TRBJ1-1, with a tentative D call TRBD1 (6 bases). The CDR3 contains 13 residues. Per the germline V gene, CDR1 is GTSNPN and CDR2 is SVGIG (reference sequence). The CDR3 DNA reads TGTGCTGGGGGGGGGCTGATGAACACTGAAGCTTTCTTT. It encodes CAGGGLMNTEAFF.

The V and J genes are TRBV9 and TRBJ1-2, with 8 bases identical to TRBD1. Trimming at V came to 4 bases and at J to 2 bases, leaving 4 bases not matched to a gene. Germline lookup yields CDR1 SGDLS and CDR2 YYNGEE. CDR3 size: 14 residues. This CDR3 reads CASSPRTGNYGYTF. CDR3 coding DNA: TGTGCCAGCAGCCCCAGGACAGGGAACTATGGCTACACCTTC.

The chain joins TRBV6-4 to TRBJ1-6; 7 nucleotides match TRBD1. The germline V gene encodes CDR1 MRHNA and CDR2 SNTAGT. The CDR3 runs 19 residues. J was trimmed by 10 bases and V by 3 bases; bases with no gene match: 21. CDR3 amino acids: CASSEMMNRGLATDSPLHF. The CDR3 DNA reads as TGTGCCAGCAGTGAGATGATGAACAGGGGCCTCGCCACGGACTCACCCCTCCACTTT.

This rearrangement joins TRBV15 to TRBJ2-3, with 11 bases aligning to TRBD2. V lost 7 bases, J lost 2 bases, and 17 bases stayed unmatched. Germline CDR1 is LNHNV and CDR2 is YYDKDF (reference sequence). The CDR3 is 19 residues long. The CDR3 DNA reads TGTGCCACCATTCTCACGACCCGACAGGGACTAGCGGTCACAGATACGCAGTATTTT. It specifies CATILTTRQGLAVTDTQYF.

V usage is TRBV5-1 and J usage is TRBJ2-7; 10 bases match TRBD2. The trim removed 5 bases at V and 4 bases at J, leaving 6 bases unmatched. The germline CDR1 and CDR2 sequences are SGHRS and YFSETQ. This CDR3 has 14 residues. CDR3 bases: TGCGCCAGCAGTTTCAGCGGGGGGGCATACGAGCAGTACTTC. It encodes CASSFSGGAYEQYF.

This clone was detected a few times. This rearrangement joins TRBV4-1 to TRBJ1-2; perhaps TRBD1 as D (6 bases). V dropped 2 bases and J dropped 8 bases, with 15 bases sitting between them. This CDR3 region has 14 residues. The germline V gene encodes CDR1 MGHRA and CDR2 YSYEKL. The CDR3 reads CASSQFARGNGYTF. CDR3 DNA: TGCGCCAGCAGCCAATTCGCCAGGGGAAACGGCTACACCTTC.

The chain combines TRBV27 with TRBJ1-6; D may be TRBD1 (6 bases). Germline CDR1 is MNHEY and CDR2 is SMNVEV (reference sequence). V was pared by 8 bases and J by 2 bases, with 16 bases between. The CDR3 consists of 16 residues. The CDR3 sequence is CASLREAGAYNSPLHF. CDR3 in DNA: TGTGCCAGCCTCCGGGAAGCAGGGGCCTATAATTCACCCCTCCACTTT.